These 11 T cell receptor beta chains originate from one sample sequenced in a study of CD8 T cells in Susac syndrome. RNA in amounts of roughly 0.45 to 1 ug was reverse transcribed with random hexamers. TCRdb ran MiXCR on the immunoSEQ multiplex PCR reads and lists one entry per CDR3 protein. The top ten hold about 0.11% of the sample, which has 250,000 to 300,000 distinct CDR3 sequences, 85% seen once. Sequenced material: CD8+ T cells from PBMCs. The receptors come from a human donor with multiple sclerosis.

The gene calls are TRBV25-1 and TRBJ2-7; 7 bases map to TRBD2. This CDR3 comprises 14 residues. Germline CDR1 reads MGHDK; CDR2 reads SYGVNS. The trim removed 7 bases at V and 7 bases at J, leaving 13 bases unmatched. CDR3 sequence: CASNPGTWEGEQYF. The CDR3 nucleotides read TGTGCCAGCAATCCCGGGACTTGGGAGGGTGAGCAGTACTTC.

The chain joins TRBV12-3 or TRBV12-4 to TRBJ2-7, with 7 bases that match TRBD2. This CDR3 has 14 residues. The ends lost 8 bases at V and 5 bases at J; junction bases unmatched: 12. This CDR3 is CASGGTGGVHEQYF. The CDR3 DNA reads as TGTGCCAGCGGGGGGACGGGAGGAGTCCACGAGCAGTACTTC.

This clonotype was seen just once. The chain joins TRBV6-5 to TRBJ1-1; 8 bases align to TRBD1. Trimming cost V 0 bases and J 7 bases; bases outside gene matches: 4. CDR3 size: 14 residues. Germline loops: CDR1 MNHEY, CDR2 SVGAGI. CDR3 protein: CASSYSETGDEAFF. The CDR3 DNA reads as TGTGCCAGCAGTTACTCTGAGACAGGGGATGAAGCTTTCTTT.

The chain is built from TRBV6-5 and TRBJ2-7, with a weak D call TRBD1 (6 bases). The V and J ends lost 5 bases and 2 bases respectively, with 13 bases between them. The CDR3 extends over 14 amino acids. Germline loops: CDR1 MNHEY, CDR2 SVGAGI. The CDR3 here is CASSPTGAAYEQYF. For the CDR3, the DNA is TGTGCCAGCAGTCCGACAGGCGCTGCCTACGAGCAGTACTTC.

The V gene is TRBV14, the J gene TRBJ2-1, with 7 bases matching TRBD2. The CDR3 is made up of 15 amino acids. J was trimmed by 3 bases and V by 4 bases; bases with no gene match: 6. CDR1 is SGHDN, CDR2 FVKESK, per germline. The CDR3 spells CASSRWASGYNEQFF. DNA for the CDR3: TGTGCCAGCAGCCGGTGGGCTAGCGGCTACAATGAGCAGTTCTTC.

The V call is TRBV9, the J call TRBJ2-5; D is possibly TRBD2 (6 bases). The CDR3 is 16 amino acids. Germline V CDR1 and CDR2: SGDLS, YYNGEE. V lost 5 bases to trimming and J lost 5 bases, with 22 bases between them. The CDR3 DNA reads TGTGCCAGCAGTATGACCGCGGAGGCACGGGAGGAGACCCAGTACTTC. It is translated as CASSMTAEAREETQYF.

The count of this clonotype is one. This chain links TRBV11-2 with TRBJ2-1; 9 bases fit TRBD2. V shed 5 bases and J 7 bases; nucleotides not matched to a gene: 15. Germline V gene data show CDR1 as SGHAT and CDR2 as FQNNGV. The CDR3 has 17 residues. This CDR3 is CASSPPGPSGIGNEQFF. In nucleotides, the CDR3 is TGTGCCAGCAGCCCCCCAGGTCCTAGCGGGATTGGGAATGAGCAGTTCTTC.

The chain employs TRBV29-1 and TRBJ2-1, with TRBD1 matching over 11 bases. Per the germline V gene, CDR1 is SQVTM and CDR2 is ANQGSEA. This CDR3 has 14 amino acids. The V gene end was trimmed by 6 bases and the J gene end by 10 bases; junction bases not matched to a gene: 11. The CDR3 sequence: CSVGTGGRGKEQFF. The CDR3, as DNA: TGCAGCGTCGGGACAGGGGGAAGGGGCAAGGAGCAGTTCTTC.

This clonotype was seen only a few times. The chain uses TRBV19 and TRBJ2-3; no reliable D call. This CDR3 comprises 12 residues. Per the germline V gene, CDR1 is LNHDA and CDR2 is SQIVND (reference sequence). V was pared by 9 bases and J by 3 bases, with 10 bases between. CDR3: CASSTRTDTQYF. The CDR3 DNA reads as TGTGCCAGCTCGACGAGAACAGATACGCAGTATTTT.

The chain is built from TRBV29-1 and TRBJ2-7, with D unresolved. CDR3 length: 12 residues. Germline V gene data show CDR1 as SQVTM and CDR2 as ANQGSEA. Trimming cost V 1 base and J 4 bases, with 8 bases left between them. CDR3 protein: CSVEGPGYEQYF. The DNA of the CDR3 is TGCAGCGTTGAAGGCCCCGGGTACGAGCAGTACTTC.

The chain is built from TRBV20-1 and TRBJ2-1; D is ambiguous. Germline V gene sequence: CDR1 DFQATT, CDR2 SNEGSKA (reference sequence). V was clipped by 0 bases and J by 5 bases, with 14 bases between them. The length of the CDR3 is 15 residues. CDR3 in DNA: TGCAGTGCTAGAGATCGTACCAGACCCCACAATGAGCAGTTCTTC. Residues: CSARDRTRPHNEQFF.